This TCR beta chain appears in the sequencing data of a study of shared clonotypes between healthy human individuals. Study-wide background: Aged 18 to 49, the donors were two women and a few men. Plates per donor: three CD4 naive, three CD4 memory, two CD8 naive, one CD8 memory. General study findings and limits: Naive subsets, compared against memory subsets, generally had larger estimated richness values.

Some clones are missing from TCRdb's copy, which holds only in-frame ones; the method was immunoSEQ multiplex PCR. Seen here are about 2.5 million clones, 85% to 95% observed once, and the top ten hold approximately 0.39%. Worth noting for this clone: Its antigen is undetermined.

Sequenced material: naive CD4+ T cells from PBMCs. Subset denoted: CD45RA+ positively selected. This TCR was recovered from a man aged 18 to 35 in good health. Some clones in this sample may be carry-over from other donors' samples.

This CDR3 reads CASSETAGAHYGYTF. The CDR3 DNA follows: TGCGCCAGCAGTGAAACGGCAGGGGCCCACTATGGCTACACCTTC. V usage is TRBV10-2 and J usage is TRBJ1-2; the D gene is possibly TRBD1 (6 bases). V was clipped by 3 bases and J by 3 bases, with 14 bases between them. The CDR3 is 15 residues long. Germline lookup yields CDR1 WSHSY and CDR2 SAAADI.